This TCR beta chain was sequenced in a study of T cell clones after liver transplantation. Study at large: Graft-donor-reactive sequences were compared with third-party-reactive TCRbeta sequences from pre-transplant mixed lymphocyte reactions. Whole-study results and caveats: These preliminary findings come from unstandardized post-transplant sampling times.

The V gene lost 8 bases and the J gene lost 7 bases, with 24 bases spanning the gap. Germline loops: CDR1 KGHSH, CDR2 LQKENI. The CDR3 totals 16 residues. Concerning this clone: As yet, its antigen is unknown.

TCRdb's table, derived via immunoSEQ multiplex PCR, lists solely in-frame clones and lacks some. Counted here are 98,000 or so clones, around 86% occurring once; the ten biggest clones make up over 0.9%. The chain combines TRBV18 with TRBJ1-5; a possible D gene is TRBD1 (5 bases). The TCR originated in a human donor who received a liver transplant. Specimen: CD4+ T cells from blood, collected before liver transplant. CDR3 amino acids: CASTNEDSGYRQPQHF. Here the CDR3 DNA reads TGTGCCAGCACAAACGAGGATTCAGGGTATAGACAGCCCCAGCATTTT.